This paragraph reports one TCR beta chain. Its antigen remains undetermined. No quality values exist for individual bases; no much larger clone is one base distant. The data stem from a study of shared clonotypes between healthy human individuals (dated by TCRdb to 2019 to 2021). Some background on the complete study: The cohort included a few men and a couple of women between 18 and 49 years of age. For each donor, three plates each were used for CD4 naive and CD4 memory, two plates were used for CD8 naive, and one plate was used for CD8 memory. The study deeply sequenced blood TCR repertoires of 5 or 6 healthy adults to estimate repertoire size and the extent of clonotype sharing between individuals. To increase sequencing depth and limit assay-specific biases, TCR repertoire library preparation and sequencing were carried out by different laboratories using diverse techniques. Leukapheresis yielded between about 0.9 and 9 billion PBMCs per donor.

CD8 naive samples were CD45RO-negative cells positively selected for CCR7, giving a CD45RA+CCR7+ population that excluded TemRA cells. Donors were healthy HIV-negative adults with no recently reported acute infections or vaccinations. Every donor was a Caucasian adult residing in Nashville, Tennessee, USA. After blood collection by leukapheresis, PBMCs were isolated using Ficoll-Histopaque density gradient centrifugation and then cryopreserved in the vapor phase of liquid nitrogen. Purity and quantity of every magnetically sorted T cell population were checked by analytical flow cytometry. Each sorted fraction had its genomic DNA isolated and then quantified by UV absorbance on a Nanodrop 2000c. Using the deep immunoSEQ assay, multiplex PCR amplified TCR CDR3 regions from genomic DNA. Genomic DNA extracted from each cell subset was distributed evenly over all wells of several immunoSEQ 96-well plates, and each plate served as one replicate. For sorted subsets, 200 to 250 ng genomic DNA, equal to tens of thousands of T cell genomes, was loaded into each replicate PCR. The purified libraries were quantified using a Qubit 3.0 fluorometer, sized with a Bioanalyzer 2100, and then quantified again using the KAPA Library Quantification kit. Every immunoSEQ 96-well plate was sequenced on a dedicated single-read 150-cycle Illumina NextSeq 550 flow cell. The authors processed their data as follows. The immunoSEQ output contained only junctional sequences without quality scores, so filtering could not match that applied to full-length reads. Sequences were annotated with PyIR, a Python wrapper for IgBLAST v1.9, using IMGT germline references to assign V/J genes and CDR3. Reads with weak V/J assignments (E-value above 1e-6), missing CDR3, stop codons, out-of-frame junctions, or ambiguous translated residues were removed. V3J clonotypes were defined by identical inferred V gene, J gene, and CDR3 amino acid sequence. The percentage overlap between two repertoires was calculated by dividing the number of shared unique clonotypes by the size of the smaller repertoire. Repertoire richness was assessed with RTK rarefaction, the Chao1 estimator, and Recon v2.1 estimates of unobserved clonotypes. For all TCRbeta clonotypes obtained by the gDNA method from a few donors, generation probabilities were computed with OLGA. Here the immuneACCESS table is served through TCRdb, limited to in-frame sequences with V and J called. Missing clones are a known gap in these copies; in checked studies unresolved V genes cover under half, and the rest lacks a known reason. Clonal size and the V and J genes are those of that table, whereas D and trimming came from the DNA. The sample contains millions of clones, just over 90% of them found a single time. About 1.8% of the sample is in the top ten clones.

Findings and caveats that apply to the study as a whole: Approximately 5% of naive CD4, 3.5% of naive CD8, 2.3% of memory CD4, and over 0.35% of memory CD8 clonotypes were shared across a few donors. Rarefaction of sorted-subset datasets indicated incomplete sequencing despite the large sequencing depth. Estimated clonotype richness was generally larger for naive than for memory subsets. The genetic and exposure-history diversity represented was limited by the small number of donors. Pairwise subsampling indicated that sequencing depth was expected to affect the degree of clonotype sharing among donors. Higher generation probabilities were observed for clonotypes shared by all four sorted-subset donors than for non-shared clonotypes. Sampling was restricted to blood, and TCR repertoires in tissues likely differ from the TCR repertoires found in blood.

The cysteine opens and the phenylalanine closes a CDR3 of 15 amino acids. CDR3 DNA is the only sequence kept; it has 45 bases, read in frame from the first base. V is cut by 10 bases and J by 1 base, and the space between the germline ends is 17 bases. CDR1 and CDR2 (MDHEN, SYDVKM) derive from the germline V gene. The sample comprised naive CD8+ T cells from PBMCs. The cell subset or site label for this specimen denotes: CD45RA+CCR7+. This chain joins TRBV28 to TRBJ1-3; perhaps TRBD1 is the D gene, with 5 bases matching. The sequence came from a man younger than 35 in good health. Some clones in this sample may be carry-over from other donors' samples. CDR3 loop: CAIQGATGSGNTIYF. The DNA sequence is as follows: TGTGCCATCCAAGGGGCTACAGGTTCTGGAAACACCATATATTTT.